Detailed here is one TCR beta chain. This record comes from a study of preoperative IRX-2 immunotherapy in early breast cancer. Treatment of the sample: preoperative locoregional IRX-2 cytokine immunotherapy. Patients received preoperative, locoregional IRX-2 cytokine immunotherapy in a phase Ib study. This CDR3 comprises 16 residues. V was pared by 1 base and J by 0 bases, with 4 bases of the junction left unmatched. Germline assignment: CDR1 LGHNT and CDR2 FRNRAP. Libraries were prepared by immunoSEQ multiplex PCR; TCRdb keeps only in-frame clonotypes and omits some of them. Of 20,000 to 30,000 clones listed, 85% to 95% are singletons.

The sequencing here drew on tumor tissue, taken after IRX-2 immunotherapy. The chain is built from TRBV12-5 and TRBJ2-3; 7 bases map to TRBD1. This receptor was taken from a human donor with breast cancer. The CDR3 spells CASGLGQTGSTDTQYF. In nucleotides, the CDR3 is TGTGCTAGTGGTTTGGGACAGACAGGGAGCACAGATACGCAGTATTTT. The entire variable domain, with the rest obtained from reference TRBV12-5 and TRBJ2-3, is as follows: DARVTQTPRHKVTEMGQEVTMRCQPILGHNTVFWYRQTMMQGLELLAYFRNRAPLDDSGMPKDRFSAEMPDATLATLKIQPSEPRDSAVYFCASGLGQTGSTDTQYFGPGTRLTVL.